The clone carrying this TCR beta chain was seen just once. These data belong to a study of T-cell reconstitution after alpha-beta-depleted transplantation in children. V lost 3 bases to trimming and J lost 8 bases, with 13 bases between them. CDR1 is SQVTM, CDR2 ANQGSEA, per germline. The CDR3 totals 13 residues. During its preparation, the TCRbeta library received unique molecular identifiers. TCRdb called the PCR reads again in MiXCR, with one record for every CDR3 protein. This table has almost 400,000 distinct CDR3 sequences, approximately 20% appearing once. This TCR was recovered from a human donor who donated a stem cell graft to a child with acute myeloid leukemia. The J gene is TRBJ1-4, the V gene TRBV29-1, with D tentatively TRBD1 (6 bases). The specimen was PBMCs from the stem cell graft donor, collected from the stem cell graft. CDR3 sequence reads: CSVDSGGEEKLFF. The CDR3 bases are TGCAGCGTTGATTCTGGGGGCGAAGAAAAACTGTTTTTT.